This T cell receptor (beta chain) comes out of a study of blood T cell dynamics during melanoma immunotherapy (TCRdb year 2020). The study in broad terms: Patients with metastatic melanoma were treated with first-line pembrolizumab or nivolumab plus ipilimumab as standard of care in the United Kingdom. The training cohort consisted of consecutive patients, while an additional independent group of patients from the same centre was pooled to form an external validation set. Peripheral T cell receptor repertoires of metastatic melanoma patients were profiled before and after one cycle of checkpoint inhibitor therapy to find early correlates of response.

For every bulk PBMC sample, a fixed 350 ng of DNA was loaded. TCR beta CDR3 sequences were amplified from genomic DNA with the immunoSEQ TCRb Assay kit following manufacturer instructions. The KAPA Library Quantification Kit for Illumina platforms was used to quantify pooled libraries by qPCR. Pooled libraries were sequenced on an Illumina NextSeq 500, clustered at about 0.6-1.2 pM. The original methods were these. TCR data were analyzed with immunoSEQ ANALYZER and the R LymphoSeq package. A rearrangement efficiency score was calculated as productive divided by the sum of productive and non-productive CDR3 sequences. Clonality was measured with the Gini coefficient and diversity with the Renyi index at alpha=1, and both measures were compared pairwise between timepoints within each patient. In LymphoSeq, clonal relatedness was computed using an edit distance of 3, and repertoire similarity was computed using the Bhattacharyya coefficient. Linear discriminant analysis on week-3 changes in clonality and diversity was built with the R MASS and caret packages to classify response. The table comes from immuneACCESS by way of TCRdb, which keeps in-frame sequences with V and J called. Part of the clones is missing from these tables; in studies checked, under half for an unresolved V gene and the rest for unknown reasons. The V and J calls and clone size were taken over from that table, and D and trimming were inferred from the DNA. A total of about 6,000 clones appear in this sample, about four fifths of them only once. The biggest ten clones account for around a third of the sample.

CDR1 is given as MNHGY and CDR2 as SVAAGI, both from the germline V gene. The CDR3 holds 13 amino acids from the cysteine to the phenylalanine. The sequence is cut down to CDR3 DNA, 39 bases in frame from base 1. V sheds 6 bases and J sheds 1 base, leaving 9 bases between their ends. The time point label of this sample denotes: week 3, after first cycle of checkpoint inhibitor. Blood was sampled before treatment (T0) and at week 3 (W3), after the first cycle of checkpoint blockade. Except for a couple of patients with rapid clinical progression, response was assessed 12 weeks after the first infusion by RECIST 1.1; disease control meant complete response, partial response or stable disease. Patients with prior systemic cancer treatment, concomitant immunosuppressant therapy or synchronous other active malignancies were excluded. TCR beta was sequenced in both bulk PBMC and plasma cell-free DNA in order to track circulating cells as well as T cell turnover. PBMC were isolated from blood with Lymphoprep and SepMate tubes, followed by red cell lysis. QIAamp DNA Blood Mini kits were used to extract DNA from PBMC and sorted T cell subsets.

The full study reports these points: The relatively small sample size was acknowledged as potentially limiting generalization of the results. A bifurcated reorganization of the PBMC repertoire at W3, with increased clonality or increased diversity, was observed in patients who later achieved disease control, unlike in progressors. Whether the T cell clones behind the repertoire changes were melanoma-specific or instead reflected general immune activation was something the study could not determine.

Concerning this clone: Its antigen is still unknown. Base qualities are not recorded, but no much larger clone differs from it by a single base.

The sample was blood, taken from a patient treated with checkpoint blockade. Rearrangement joined TRBV6-9 to TRBJ1-1; no D gene call is confident. The clonotype comes from a human donor with melanoma. CDR3 loop: CASRGNRNTEAFF. Read as DNA, the sequence is TGTGCCAGCAGGGGGAACAGGAACACTGAAGCTTTCTTT.